A selection of T cell receptor beta chains follows, all from one sample in a study of control samples from healthy donors and cancer patients. TCRdb's table, derived via immunoSEQ multiplex PCR, lists solely in-frame clones and lacks some. The sample carries some 74,000 clones, roughly 93% recorded once. Sequenced sample: blood. The receptors come from a woman between 25 and 40 years old in good health. The CDR3 runs from the conserved cysteine through the conserved F or W. Each record gives: D gene, clone size, J gene, V gene, CDR3 protein, CDR3 DNA. The D gene is left open where the match is weak. Expanded clones are given a class, and other clones once, few, many or no size at all.

>NA|NA|TRBJ1-1|TRBV7-9
CASSLAGDTEAFF
TGTGCCAGCAGCTTAGCAGGAGACACTGAAGCTTTCTTT
>NA|NA|TRBJ1-1|TRBV13
CASSPGGDTEAFF
TGTGCCAGCAGCCCCGGGGGCGACACTGAAGCTTTCTTT
>TRBD2|once|TRBJ2-5|TRBV13
CASSLSGSGGALETQYF
TGTGCCAGCAGCTTATCAGGGAGCGGGGGGGCCCTGGAGACCCAGTACTTC
>NA|NA|TRBJ2-1|TRBV11-1
CASSLKGDEQFF
TGTGCCAGCAGCTTAAAGGGCGATGAGCAGTTCTTC
>TRBD1|once|TRBJ2-2|TRBV11-2
CASSMGRGGRTGELFF
TGTGCCAGCAGCATGGGGCGAGGGGGCCGGACCGGGGAGCTGTTTTTT
>TRBD1|NA|TRBJ1-6|TRBV11-3
CASSLVGGTANSPLHF
TGTGCCAGCAGCTTAGTAGGGGGGACAGCGAATTCACCCCTCCACTTT
>TRBD1|NA|TRBJ1-6|TRBV7-8
CASRPGTGNSPLHF
TGTGCCAGCAGACCCGGGACAGGGAATTCACCCCTCCACTTT
>NA|NA|TRBJ2-2|TRBV7-9
CASSLLFPGELFF
TGTGCCAGCAGCTTGTTGTTTCCCGGGGAGCTGTTTTTT
>NA|once|TRBJ1-3|TRBV7-2
CASSKDPTLFSGNTIYF
TGTGCCAGCAGCAAGGACCCTACCCTTTTCTCTGGAAACACCATATATTTT
>NA|NA|TRBJ2-2|TRBV7-3
CASSGLSPGELFF
TGTGCCAGCTCCGGACTTTCCCCCGGGGAGCTGTTTTTT
>NA|once|TRBJ1-5|TRBV30
CAWSDEGYGQPQHF
TGTGCCTGGAGTGATGAGGGCTACGGTCAGCCCCAGCATTTT
>NA|NA|TRBJ1-5|TRBV27
CASSLSSSNQPQHF
TGTGCCAGCAGTTTATCGAGCTCGAATCAGCCCCAGCATTTT
>TRBD1|NA|TRBJ1-2|TRBV28
CASSPGGREIGYGYTF
TGTGCCAGCAGCCCAGGGGGCCGAGAGATCGGCTATGGCTACACCTTC
>TRBD2|NA|TRBJ2-1|TRBV6-2/TRBV6-3
CASSYGGLAGGSYNEQFF
TGTGCCAGCAGTTACGGGGGACTAGCGGGGGGCTCCTACAATGAGCAGTTCTTC
>NA|NA|TRBJ2-1|TRBV10-3
CAISETNEQFF
TGTGCCATCAGTGAGACTAATGAGCAGTTCTTC
>NA|NA|TRBJ1-5|TRBV7-9
CASSLGRTGSNQPQHF
TGTGCCAGCAGCTTAGGGCGTACGGGGAGCAATCAGCCCCAGCATTTT
>NA|once|TRBJ2-1|TRBV30
CAWSWGGPGEQFF
TGTGCCTGGAGTTGGGGGGGGCCTGGTGAGCAGTTCTTC
>NA|NA|TRBJ1-2|TRBV3-1/TRBV3-2
CASSHGANYGYTF
TGTGCCAGCAGCCACGGCGCTAACTATGGCTACACCTTC
>NA|NA|TRBJ1-3|TRBV4-1
CASSQLGSGNTIYF
TGCGCCAGCAGCCAACTTGGCTCTGGAAACACCATATATTTT
>NA|NA|TRBJ1-1|TRBV3-1/TRBV3-2
CASSQVAGEAFF
TGTGCCAGCAGCCAAGTCGCCGGGGAGGCTTTCTTT
>NA|NA|TRBJ2-2|TRBV6-1
CASRRTPTGELFF
TGTGCCAGCCGTAGGACCCCGACCGGGGAGCTGTTTTTT
>NA|NA|TRBJ1-1|TRBV28
CASSRSREGDPEAFF
TGTGCCAGCAGTCGATCCCGCGAGGGCGACCCTGAAGCTTTCTTT
>NA|NA|TRBJ2-7|TRBV28
CASKAGPYEQYF
TGTGCCAGCAAGGCGGGGCCCTACGAGCAGTACTTC
>TRBD2|once|TRBJ2-1|TRBV7-3
CASRGGGPSLNEQFF
TGTGCCAGCAGGGGCGGGGGGCCCTCCCTCAATGAGCAGTTCTTC
>TRBD1|NA|TRBJ1-4|TRBV2
CASSTDRAGEKLFF
TGTGCCAGCAGTACGGACAGGGCGGGGGAAAAACTGTTTTTT
>TRBD1|once|TRBJ1-2|TRBV5-1
CASSSGGQESSSTF
TGCGCCAGCAGCTCAGGGGGACAGGAGTCTTCGTCCACCTTC
>NA|NA|TRBJ1-3|TRBV9
CASSSHIIAGNTIYF
TGTGCCAGCAGCTCCCATATCATCGCTGGAAACACCATATATTTT
>TRBD2|NA|TRBJ2-1|TRBV6-5
CASQGLENEQFF
TGTGCCAGCCAAGGACTAGAGAATGAGCAGTTCTTC
>NA|NA|TRBJ1-4|TRBV28
CASSLPQPNEKLFF
TGTGCCAGCAGTTTACCCCAACCTAATGAAAAACTGTTTTTT
>TRBD1|NA|TRBJ1-4|TRBV2
CASSLQGAEEKLFF
TGTGCCAGCAGTTTACAGGGGGCGGAGGAAAAACTGTTTTTT
>TRBD2|NA|TRBJ2-1|TRBV24-1
CATSDGTSGGFDEQFF
TGTGCCACCAGTGATGGGACTAGCGGGGGTTTCGATGAGCAGTTCTTC
>NA|once|TRBJ1-6|TRBV27
CASTSETAVNSPLHF
TGTGCCAGTACATCCGAGACAGCCGTTAATTCACCCCTCCACTTT
>NA|NA|TRBJ1-2|TRBV9
CASSVVEENGYTF
TGTGCCAGCAGCGTAGTGGAGGAGAATGGCTACACCTTC
>TRBD2|NA|TRBJ2-5|TRBV24-1
CATSDYPGLAGEETQYF
TGTGCCACCAGTGATTATCCGGGACTAGCGGGGGAAGAGACCCAGTACTTC
>TRBD2|NA|TRBJ2-5|TRBV2
CASRLAARQETQYF
TGTGCCAGCAGACTAGCGGCACGCCAAGAGACCCAGTACTTC
>NA|NA|TRBJ1-5|TRBV28
CASTQAYQPQHF
TGTGCCAGCACCCAGGCATATCAGCCCCAGCATTTT
>NA|NA|TRBJ1-5|TRBV28
CASSLESWDQPQHF
TGTGCCAGCAGTTTGGAGTCGTGGGATCAGCCCCAGCATTTT
>NA|once|TRBJ1-5|TRBV10-1
CASSESMTYGRNQPQHF
TGCGCCAGCAGTGAGTCTATGACTTACGGTCGGAATCAGCCCCAGCATTTT
>NA|once|TRBJ2-1|TRBV9
CAGSRVSTGEQFF
TGTGCCGGGTCTCGGGTCTCGACGGGGGAGCAGTTCTTC
>NA|NA|TRBJ1-2|TRBV6-6
CASRTDGPYYGYTF
TGTGCCAGCAGAACGGACGGGCCTTACTATGGCTACACCTTC
>NA|NA|TRBJ1-4|TRBV4-1
CASSQILEKLFF
TGCGCCAGCAGCCAAATACTTGAAAAACTGTTTTTT
>NA|NA|TRBJ2-2|TRBV27
CASSLEGSATGELFF
TGTGCCAGCAGTTTAGAAGGGTCAGCAACCGGGGAGCTGTTTTTT
>NA|NA|TRBJ2-7|TRBV28
CASSLMGEQYF
TGTGCCAGCAGTTTAATGGGCGAGCAGTACTTC
>NA|NA|TRBJ1-2|TRBV6-5
CASTRQEDNYGYTF
TGTGCCAGCACTCGACAGGAAGATAACTATGGCTACACCTTC
>NA|NA|TRBJ1-1|TRBV29-1
CSVNGYEGGYTEAFF
TGCAGCGTTAACGGATACGAGGGGGGGTACACTGAAGCTTTCTTT
>NA|NA|TRBJ2-5|TRBV19
CASSPGGGLPETQYF
TGTGCCAGTAGCCCCGGAGGGGGACTACCAGAGACCCAGTACTTC
>TRBD1|NA|TRBJ2-1|TRBV29-1
CSPWTGGNEQFF
TGCAGCCCCTGGACAGGGGGGAATGAGCAGTTCTTC
>NA|NA|TRBJ1-6|TRBV3-1/TRBV3-2
CASSHMAAESPLHF
TGTGCCAGCAGCCATATGGCAGCAGAATCACCCCTCCACTTT
>NA|NA|TRBJ2-1|TRBV7-7
CASSLGAGTSGEQFF
TGTGCTAGCAGCTTGGGAGCGGGGACATCAGGGGAGCAGTTCTTC
>NA|NA|TRBJ1-5|TRBV6-5
CASSYSRNPNQPQHF
TGTGCCAGCAGTTATTCCCGGAACCCCAATCAGCCCCAGCATTTT
>NA|NA|TRBJ1-6|TRBV19
CASSIGTESYSPLHF
TGTGCCAGTAGTATAGGGACCGAGAGTTACTCACCCCTCCACTTT